The rows below give T cell receptor beta chains drawn from one sample of a study of post-analysis software for immune sequencing data. Via MiXCR, TCRdb re-called the PCR reads, giving one row per CDR3 protein. The sample has about 770,000 distinct CDR3 sequences, about 43% seen once. The specimen sequenced was blood. The source of these receptors is a girl between 5 and 17 years old with multiple sclerosis. Both conserved end residues are part of each CDR3. The D gene is left open where the match is weak. Size values are once, few and many counts, or a class for expanded clones, and some rows have none.

V gene	clone size	D gene	J gene	CDR3 DNA	CDR3 protein
TRBV5-1	few	NA	TRBJ2-4	TGCGCCAGCAGCCTCCGTGGAATCACGAGGGACATTCAGTACTTC	CASSLRGITRDIQYF
TRBV28	NA	NA	TRBJ1-5	TGTGCCAGCAGTCTGCCAAGCAATCAGCCCCAGCATTTT	CASSLPSNQPQHF
TRBV4-3	NA	NA	TRBJ2-5	TGCGCCAGCAGCCAAGGCCCGGGAGAGGCAGAGACCCAGTACTTC	CASSQGPGEAETQYF
TRBV14	NA	TRBD1	TRBJ2-2	TGTGCCAGCAGCCGAGGGACAGGCGGGAACACCGGGGAGCTGTTTTTT	CASSRGTGGNTGELFF
TRBV5-1	NA	NA	TRBJ1-1	TGCGCCAGCAGGCCCACAGCCTACACTGAAGCTTTCTTT	CASRPTAYTEAFF
TRBV6-6	NA	NA	TRBJ2-3	TGTGCCAGCAGGAAGACAGACACACACGGTGCGGGTACGCAGTATTTT	CASRKTDTHGAGTQYF
TRBV10-3	few	NA	TRBJ2-3	TGTGCCATCAGTGACCCGGTCAGGGGCACAGATACGCAGTATTTT	CAISDPVRGTDTQYF
TRBV12-3/TRBV12-4	NA	TRBD2	TRBJ2-3	TGTGCCAGCAGTATCTGGCGGGAGATAGTGGACTCAGATACGGAGTATTTT	CASSIWREIVDSDTEYF
TRBV29-1	few	NA	TRBJ2-7	TGCAGCGTTGAAACGGGGGACAGTTCATACGAGCAGTACTTC	CSVETGDSSYEQYF
TRBV6-1	NA	NA	TRBJ2-3	TGTGCCAGCAGTGAAATGGCAGGGAGGGATACGCAGTATTTT	CASSEMAGRDTQYF
TRBV3-1	NA	NA	TRBJ2-3	TGTGCCAGCAGCCAAGATGAACAGGGCACAGATACGCAGTATTTT	CASSQDEQGTDTQYF
TRBV11-2	once	TRBD2	TRBJ2-7	TGTGCCAGCAGCCCGACTAGCGGGGGGGCCTACGAGCAGTACTTC	CASSPTSGGAYEQYF
TRBV6-5	NA	NA	TRBJ2-1	TGTGCCAGCAGTTGGCGGCGGGGCGATGAGCAGTTCTTC	CASSWRRGDEQFF
TRBV24-1	NA	TRBD2	TRBJ2-1	TGTGCCACCAGTGATTCCCCCGGACTAGCGGGAGGTGAGCAGTTCTTC	CATSDSPGLAGGEQFF
TRBV30	NA	NA	TRBJ1-5	TGTGCCTGGAGTGTGGGGGACGGGGGCCAGCCCCAGCATTTT	CAWSVGDGGQPQHF
TRBV7-6	NA	NA	TRBJ2-3	TGTGCCAGCAGCGATCGTACTAGCACAGATACGCAGTATTTT	CASSDRTSTDTQYF
TRBV7-2	NA	NA	TRBJ1-5	TGTGCCAGCAGCCCGGAGGGAGGTCGGGGTGGCAATCAGCCCCAGCATTTT	CASSPEGGRGGNQPQHF
TRBV12-3/TRBV12-4	NA	NA	TRBJ1-2	TGTGCCAGCAGTTTAGGTGTACCGTTGGGAGGCTACACCTTC	CASSLGVPLGGYTF
TRBV12-3/TRBV12-4	many	TRBD2	TRBJ2-1	TGTGCCAGCAGTTTAGGACTAGCGGGAGTCGGTGAGCAGTTCTTC	CASSLGLAGVGEQFF
TRBV15	NA	NA	TRBJ1-2	TGTGCCACCAGCAGAGAGGCAAACTATGGCTACACCTTC	CATSREANYGYTF
TRBV20-1	NA	TRBD2	TRBJ2-7	TGCAGTGCTAGAGATCAGGCCGGAGCGGGAGCCCACGAGCAGTACTTC	CSARDQAGAGAHEQYF
TRBV10-3	few	TRBD1	TRBJ1-5	TGTGCCATCAGTGAGACCGGGACAGTCAATCAGCCCCAGCATTTT	CAISETGTVNQPQHF